What follows are 13 T cell receptor beta chains derived from one specimen sequenced in a study of blood T cells in healthy people across ages. It was with a sample-barcoded 5' primer and a J-beta primer mix that a second PCR of about 6 to 12 cycles was run. TCRdb re-derived calls from the 5' RACE reads in MiXCR, one entry per CDR3 protein. The sample lists hundreds of thousands of distinct CDR3 sequences; about 56% were seen once. The sample consisted of blood. Receptors were obtained from a man aged 35-49 years in good health.

The CDR3 spells CSVDKGRNEQFF. As DNA, the CDR3 is TGCAGCGTTGATAAGGGGCGGAATGAGCAGTTCTTC. The rearrangement joins TRBV29-1 to TRBJ2-1; a possible D gene is TRBD1 (5 bases). Germline V gene lookup returns CDR1 SQVTM and CDR2 ANQGSEA. The CDR3 covers 12 residues. The V end was cut by 3 bases, the J end by 7 bases, with 10 bases between.

This clonotype was detected only a few times. This chain joins TRBV6-5 and TRBJ1-6; TRBD1 is a possible D gene (5 bases). The germline V gene has CDR1 MNHEY and CDR2 SVGAGI. This CDR3 has 14 amino acids. The V end was cut by 6 bases, the J end by 7 bases, with 13 bases between. The CDR3 protein is CASSPQGANSPLHF. The CDR3 coding sequence is TGTGCCAGCAGCCCTCAAGGGGCAAATTCACCCCTCCACTTT.

The chain recombines TRBV10-2 with TRBJ2-2; D is tentatively TRBD1 or TRBD2 (5 bases each). V lost 7 bases, J lost 6 bases, and 12 bases lay in between. Looked up from germline, CDR1 is WSHSY and CDR2 is SAAADI. The CDR3 is 13 residues long. The CDR3 here is CASKGYGAGELFF. DNA for the CDR3: TGCGCCAGCAAGGGGTACGGGGCCGGGGAGCTGTTTTTT.

The V and J genes are TRBV28 and TRBJ2-5, with TRBD2 matching over 7 bases. With V trimmed by 2 bases and J by 3 bases, 18 bases remained unmatched. This CDR3 comprises 19 residues. The germline V gene encodes CDR1 MDHEN and CDR2 SYDVKM. The chain's CDR3 is CASSLLLTPLGLAEETQYF. CDR3 coding DNA: TGTGCCAGCAGTTTACTTCTGACCCCTCTAGGGCTAGCGGAAGAGACCCAGTACTTC.

The chain couples TRBV5-1 to TRBJ2-2; D is uncertain. Between the trimmed V and J ends, which lost 1 base and 0 bases, there was a span of 13 bases. The CDR3 contains 17 residues. Looked up from germline, CDR1 is SGHRS and CDR2 is YFSETQ. The CDR3 loop reads CASSLFLAVSNTGELFF. The CDR3 bases are TGCGCCAGCAGCTTGTTTTTAGCAGTGTCGAACACCGGGGAGCTGTTTTTT.

V is TRBV7-2 and J is TRBJ1-5; TRBD1 might be the D (5 bases). The CDR3 consists of 16 residues. Per germline, CDR1 SGHTA and CDR2 FQGNSA. Between the trimmed V and J ends, which lost 0 bases and 4 bases, there was a span of 13 bases. The CDR3 region is CASSLAGSNRNQPQHF. Written as DNA, the CDR3 is TGTGCCAGCAGCTTAGCAGGCAGTAACAGGAATCAGCCCCAGCATTTT. Based on the CDR3 plus reference TRBV7-2 and TRBJ1-5, the full variable domain is GAGVSQSPSNKVTEKGKDVELRCDPISGHTALYWYRQSLGQGLEFLIYFQGNSAPDKSGLPSDRFSAERTGGSVSTLTIQRTQQEDSAVYLCASSLAGSNRNQPQHFGDGTRLSIL.

This clonotype has just a few counts. The chain links TRBV7-2 to TRBJ2-2, with TRBD2 matching over 7 bases. The V gene's germline CDR1 is SGHTA and CDR2 FQGNSA. With V trimmed by 5 bases and J by 6 bases, 0 bases remained unmatched. This CDR3 comprises 12 residues. This CDR3 reads CASSRGAGELFF. CDR3 sequence (DNA): TGTGCCAGCAGCCGGGGGGCCGGGGAGCTGTTTTTT.

The V gene is TRBV29-1, the J gene TRBJ2-2, with D maybe TRBD1 (6 bases). V lost 5 bases to trimming and J lost 5 bases, with 12 bases between them. CDR3 length: 13 amino acids. Germline CDR1 reads SQVTM; CDR2 reads ANQGSEA. CDR3 nucleotide sequence: TGCAGCGTTCAACAGGGTCGAACCGGGGAGCTGTTTTTT. It encodes CSVQQGRTGELFF.

The chain links TRBV7-2 to TRBJ2-3, with TRBD1 as a possible D gene (5 bases). The germline V gene encodes CDR1 SGHTA and CDR2 FQGNSA. This CDR3 has 13 residues. Trimming took off 6 bases at V and 1 base at J, with 8 bases between the two ends. In DNA, the CDR3 is TGTGCCAGCAGACTGACAGGCACAGATACGCAGTATTTT. Encoded protein: CASRLTGTDTQYF.

In this sample, this clonotype turned up a few times. The rearrangement links TRBV4-2 to TRBJ1-6, with D perhaps matching TRBD1 (6 bases). The CDR3 covers 15 residues. The ends were cut back, 0 bases at V and 6 bases at J, with 9 bases in the middle. CDR1 and CDR2 (germline): LGHNA, YNFKEQ. In DNA form, the CDR3 reads TGTGCCAGCAGCCAAGAACAGGGCTTTAATTCACCCCTCCACTTT. Amino acids: CASSQEQGFNSPLHF.

The rearrangement uses TRBV12-3 or TRBV12-4 and TRBJ2-5; TRBD2 aligns across 14 bases. The trim removed 0 bases at V and 4 bases at J, leaving 1 base unmatched. The CDR3 runs 16 residues. As DNA, the CDR3 is TGTGCCAGCAGTTTAGCCGGGACTAGCGGGAGAGAGACCCAGTACTTC. Amino acids: CASSLAGTSGRETQYF.

This sequence joins TRBV27 and TRBJ2-1, with 7 bases lining up with TRBD1. From germline, CDR1 is MNHEY and CDR2 SMNVEV (reference sequence). This CDR3 is built from 15 residues. V shed 5 bases and J 4 bases; nucleotides not matched to a gene: 8. DNA for the CDR3: TGTGCCAGCAGTGAAACCGGGACAGTTTACAATGAGCAGTTCTTC. Residues: CASSETGTVYNEQFF.

This clonotype was seen a few times. The chain couples TRBV5-1 to TRBJ2-7; weak D call: TRBD2 (5 bases). The CDR3 runs to 14 residues. Per the germline V gene, CDR1 is SGHRS and CDR2 is YFSETQ. V lost 0 bases, J lost 3 bases, and 10 bases lay in between. The CDR3 here is CASSLGGLDYEQYF. For the CDR3, the DNA is TGCGCCAGCAGCTTGGGCGGGTTGGACTACGAGCAGTACTTC. The full variable domain, with the rest looked up from reference TRBV5-1 and TRBJ2-7, is KAGVTQTPRYLIKTRGQQVTLSCSPISGHRSVSWYQQTPGQGLQFLFEYFSETQRNKGNFPGRFSGRQFSNSRSEMNVSTLELGDSALYLCASSLGGLDYEQYFGPGTRLTVT.